This T cell receptor beta chain was obtained from a study of blood T cell repertoires in COVID-19. Study-wide context: The United States, Italy and Spain were the sources of the acute and convalescent COVID-19 samples. T cells, B-cell-depleted T cells, or PBMCs supplied cDNA or gDNA.

In the original workflow: For nucleated cells, counts were estimated from reference gene primer amplification. TCRdb's table, derived via immunoSEQ multiplex PCR, lists solely in-frame clones and lacks some. D and trimming were read from the DNA, whereas the V and J calls and clone size are those reported in that table. There are approximately 450,000 clones in the sample; approximately 90% occur only once, and 4.3% lies in the top ten. Germline V gives CDR1 WSHSY, CDR2 SAAADI. The CDR3 has 14 residues. Trimming removed 10 bases from V and 10 bases from J; junction bases left unmatched: 9. The gene calls are TRBV10-2 and TRBJ1-6; 11 nucleotides align to TRBD1. Sequencing input: peripheral blood. This TCR was recovered from a woman aged 25 to 39 with acute or convalescent COVID-19. The CDR3, as DNA: TGCGCCACCGCCGGGACAGGGGGAACCTCACCCCTCCACTTT. Translating it yields CATAGTGGTSPLHF.